This note documents a single TCR beta chain sequence. The data belong to a study of blood T cell repertoires in COVID-19. About the study: Sites in the United States, Italy and Spain provided acute and convalescent COVID-19 samples. Nucleic acid was either cDNA or gDNA, and it came from T cells, B-cell-depleted T cells, or PBMCs.

V trimming: 7 bases; J trimming: 5 bases; junction bases outside the gene matches: 5. The CDR3 contains 13 residues. Per the germline V gene, CDR1 is SGHAT and CDR2 is FQNNGV. Authors' analysis steps: Nucleated cell counts were estimated from reference gene primer amplification. The table came from immunoSEQ multiplex PCR; TCRdb's copy has only in-frame clones and leaves some out. Clonal size and the V and J genes are those of that table, whereas D and trimming came from the DNA. Of some 260,000 clones detected, 88% appear once; the ten largest clones hold 0.8%. The sample comprised peripheral blood. This sequence originates from a woman between 25 and 40 years old with acute or convalescent COVID-19. The chain links TRBV11-2 to TRBJ1-1, with 9 bases lining up with TRBD1. In DNA, the CDR3 is TGTGCCAGCACGAAGACAGGGGGAACTGAAGCTTTCTTT. Amino acid sequence: CASTKTGGTEAFF.